This entry concerns a single TCR beta chain. Original processing methods: Using reference gene primer amplification, nucleated cell counts were estimated. Profiled with immunoSEQ multiplex PCR; TCRdb holds only in-frame clones, not every one. V and J calls and clone size are as listed in that table; D and trimming were resolved from the DNA. Found here are some 370,000 clones, almost 90% of them singletons; the top ten hold 6.5% to 8%. The data were taken from a study of blood T cell repertoires in COVID-19. Overall study context: Spain, Italy and the United States supplied samples that represented acute and convalescent COVID-19. PBMCs, B-cell-depleted T cells, or T cells were the source of the cDNA or gDNA that made up the material.

Germline V CDR1 and CDR2: MDHEN, SYDVKM. The CDR3 is made up of 16 amino acids. V lost 3 bases, J lost 4 bases, and 18 bases lay in between. The chain couples TRBV28 to TRBJ1-1, with D possibly TRBD1 on 6 matching bases. The receptor's source is a man younger than 30 with active or convalescent COVID-19. The sample taken for sequencing was peripheral blood. The CDR3 loop is CASSLLHATGSTEAFF. The DNA for the CDR3 is TGTGCCAGCAGTTTGTTGCACGCTACAGGGAGCACTGAAGCTTTCTTT.